A selection of T cell receptor beta chains follows, all from one sample in a study of T cell responses to AZD1222 COVID-19 vaccine. The assay was immunoSEQ multiplex PCR, and TCRdb's table has in-frame clones only and misses some. The table includes 95,000 to 150,000 clones, about 91% detected once. The sequences come from peripheral blood, collected on day 0 of AZD1222 vaccination. All receptors derive from an adult in good health. The CDR3 runs from the conserved cysteine through the conserved F or W. Each record gives: J gene, clone size, D gene, CDR3 length, V gene, CDR3 protein, CDR3 DNA. A D gene is named only where the DNA matches it firmly. Not every row has a clone size; where given, it reads once, few, many or a size class.

J gene: TRBJ1-6; clone size: -; D gene: -; CDR3 length: 15; V gene: TRBV7-9; CDR3 protein: CASSLERRPNSPLHF; CDR3 DNA: TGTGCCAGCAGCTTAGAACGTAGACCTAATTCACCCCTCCACTTT
J gene: TRBJ1-2; clone size: -; D gene: TRBD1; CDR3 length: 13; V gene: TRBV19; CDR3 protein: CASKMDRENGYTF; CDR3 DNA: TGTGCCAGTAAGATGGACAGGGAGAATGGCTACACCTTC
J gene: TRBJ1-1; clone size: once; D gene: -; CDR3 length: 13; V gene: TRBV15; CDR3 protein: CATSNTANTEAFF; CDR3 DNA: TGTGCCACCAGCAATACAGCCAACACTGAAGCTTTCTTT
J gene: TRBJ2-3; clone size: -; D gene: TRBD2; CDR3 length: 15; V gene: TRBV5-4; CDR3 protein: CASRRGGAGADTQYF; CDR3 DNA: TGTGCCAGCAGACGGGGGGGCGCTGGGGCAGATACGCAGTATTTT
J gene: TRBJ2-7; clone size: -; D gene: TRBD1; CDR3 length: 14; V gene: TRBV18; CDR3 protein: CASSPRQGAYEQYF; CDR3 DNA: TGTGCCAGCTCACCAAGACAGGGGGCCTACGAGCAGTACTTC
J gene: TRBJ1-2; clone size: -; D gene: -; CDR3 length: 14; V gene: TRBV15; CDR3 protein: CATSRDEGTHGYTF; CDR3 DNA: TGTGCCACCAGCAGAGATGAGGGAACGCATGGCTACACCTTC
J gene: TRBJ2-7; clone size: -; D gene: TRBD1; CDR3 length: 13; V gene: TRBV6-6; CDR3 protein: CASIRQGSYEQYF; CDR3 DNA: TGTGCCAGCATCCGACAGGGCTCCTACGAGCAGTACTTC
J gene: TRBJ1-4; clone size: -; D gene: -; CDR3 length: 14; V gene: TRBV7-2; CDR3 protein: CASSLAGQPEKLFF; CDR3 DNA: TGTGCCAGCAGCTTAGCCGGACAGCCTGAAAAACTGTTTTTT
J gene: TRBJ2-2; clone size: -; D gene: -; CDR3 length: 16; V gene: TRBV7-3; CDR3 protein: CASSLAGFGNTGELFF; CDR3 DNA: TGTGCCAGCAGCTTAGCAGGTTTCGGGAACACCGGGGAGCTGTTTTTT
J gene: TRBJ2-6; clone size: -; D gene: -; CDR3 length: 15; V gene: TRBV3-1/TRBV3-2; CDR3 protein: CASSPTGLGANVLTF; CDR3 DNA: TGTGCCAGCAGCCCCACAGGGTTGGGGGCCAACGTCCTGACTTTC
J gene: TRBJ2-5; clone size: -; D gene: -; CDR3 length: 14; V gene: TRBV5-1; CDR3 protein: CASSLGTVQETQYF; CDR3 DNA: TGCGCCAGCAGCCTCGGGACGGTCCAAGAGACCCAGTACTTC
J gene: TRBJ1-5; clone size: -; D gene: -; CDR3 length: 17; V gene: TRBV3-1/TRBV3-2; CDR3 protein: CASSASAVRGLNQPQHF; CDR3 DNA: TGTGCCAGCAGCGCCTCGGCGGTCCGGGGCCTCAATCAGCCCCAGCATTTT
J gene: TRBJ1-1; clone size: few; D gene: -; CDR3 length: 14; V gene: TRBV6-2/TRBV6-3; CDR3 protein: CASSYPYLGTEAFF; CDR3 DNA: TGTGCCAGCAGTTACCCCTATCTCGGGACTGAAGCTTTCTTT
J gene: TRBJ1-2; clone size: -; D gene: TRBD1; CDR3 length: 16; V gene: TRBV28; CDR3 protein: CASRPFPGQTYYGYTF; CDR3 DNA: TGTGCCAGCAGACCCTTCCCGGGACAGACTTATTATGGCTACACCTTC
J gene: TRBJ1-2; clone size: -; D gene: -; CDR3 length: 13; V gene: TRBV6-5; CDR3 protein: CASSLVEGYGYTF; CDR3 DNA: TGTGCCAGCAGCCTCGTAGAGGGATATGGCTACACCTTC
J gene: TRBJ2-7; clone size: -; D gene: -; CDR3 length: 16; V gene: TRBV15; CDR3 protein: CATSRDGGDNSYEQYF; CDR3 DNA: TGTGCCACCAGCAGAGATGGCGGAGACAACTCCTACGAGCAGTACTTC
J gene: TRBJ1-2; clone size: -; D gene: -; CDR3 length: 14; V gene: TRBV12-2; CDR3 protein: CASRFSQTHYGYTF; CDR3 DNA: TGTGCAAGTCGCTTCAGTCAGACTCACTATGGCTACACCTTC
J gene: TRBJ2-2; clone size: -; D gene: -; CDR3 length: 15; V gene: TRBV7-2; CDR3 protein: CASSLSPGMSGELFF; CDR3 DNA: TGTGCCAGCAGCTTATCTCCAGGGATGAGCGGGGAGCTGTTTTTT
J gene: TRBJ1-5; clone size: -; D gene: -; CDR3 length: 15; V gene: TRBV19; CDR3 protein: CASSISTGANQPQHF; CDR3 DNA: TGTGCCAGTAGTATATCTACGGGGGCCAATCAGCCCCAGCATTTT
J gene: TRBJ1-1; clone size: -; D gene: TRBD1; CDR3 length: 19; V gene: TRBV5-6; CDR3 protein: CASSLDGGGVFLGVTEAFF; CDR3 DNA: TGTGCCAGCAGCTTGGACGGAGGGGGCGTATTTCTCGGGGTCACTGAAGCTTTCTTT
J gene: TRBJ1-5; clone size: -; D gene: TRBD1; CDR3 length: 14; V gene: TRBV6-5; CDR3 protein: CASDRVRSNQPQHF; CDR3 DNA: TGTGCCAGCGACAGGGTCCGGAGCAATCAGCCCCAGCATTTT
J gene: TRBJ1-2; clone size: -; D gene: -; CDR3 length: 12; V gene: TRBV29-1; CDR3 protein: CSAQEARDGYTF; CDR3 DNA: TGCAGCGCCCAAGAGGCACGCGATGGCTACACCTTC
J gene: TRBJ1-1; clone size: few; D gene: -; CDR3 length: 13; V gene: TRBV7-9; CDR3 protein: CASSFDGEPEAFF; CDR3 DNA: TGTGCCAGCAGTTTTGACGGGGAACCTGAAGCTTTCTTT
J gene: TRBJ1-2; clone size: -; D gene: -; CDR3 length: 12; V gene: TRBV6-4; CDR3 protein: CASSDPSRGYTF; CDR3 DNA: TGTGCCAGCAGTGATCCCTCTCGAGGCTACACCTTC
J gene: TRBJ1-5; clone size: -; D gene: -; CDR3 length: 15; V gene: TRBV10-3; CDR3 protein: CAISESPGTNQPQHF; CDR3 DNA: TGTGCCATCAGTGAGTCGCCGGGTACCAATCAGCCCCAGCATTTT
J gene: TRBJ2-3; clone size: -; D gene: TRBD2; CDR3 length: 15; V gene: TRBV6-4; CDR3 protein: CASSEAGGTTDTQYF; CDR3 DNA: TGTGCCAGCAGTGAGGCGGGGGGTACCACAGATACGCAGTATTTT
J gene: TRBJ2-1; clone size: -; D gene: TRBD1; CDR3 length: 15; V gene: TRBV6-5; CDR3 protein: CASRTGTGAYNEQFF; CDR3 DNA: TGTGCCAGCAGAACCGGGACAGGGGCCTACAATGAGCAGTTCTTC
J gene: TRBJ2-1; clone size: -; D gene: TRBD2; CDR3 length: 15; V gene: TRBV20-1; CDR3 protein: CSASKGLAGGNEQFF; CDR3 DNA: TGCAGTGCTAGTAAGGGACTAGCGGGGGGCAATGAGCAGTTCTTC
J gene: TRBJ1-2; clone size: -; D gene: TRBD1; CDR3 length: 12; V gene: TRBV6-2/TRBV6-3; CDR3 protein: CASSYSTGGYTF; CDR3 DNA: TGTGCCAGCAGTTACTCGACAGGGGGCTACACCTTC
J gene: TRBJ2-3; clone size: few; D gene: TRBD2; CDR3 length: 16; V gene: TRBV6-4; CDR3 protein: CASSATSGGATDTQYF; CDR3 DNA: TGTGCCAGCAGTGCCACTAGCGGGGGGGCCACAGATACGCAGTATTTT
J gene: TRBJ1-2; clone size: -; D gene: -; CDR3 length: 14; V gene: TRBV10-1; CDR3 protein: CASSPEGGFYGYTF; CDR3 DNA: TGCGCCAGCAGTCCCGAAGGGGGATTCTATGGCTACACCTTC
J gene: TRBJ2-3; clone size: -; D gene: -; CDR3 length: 13; V gene: TRBV11-1; CDR3 protein: CASSGKGTDTQYF; CDR3 DNA: TGTGCCAGCAGCGGGAAGGGAACAGATACGCAGTATTTT
J gene: TRBJ1-1; clone size: -; D gene: -; CDR3 length: 13; V gene: TRBV29-1; CDR3 protein: CSVGQGLTTEAFF; CDR3 DNA: TGCAGCGTCGGCCAGGGACTGACCACTGAAGCTTTCTTT
J gene: TRBJ2-7; clone size: -; D gene: -; CDR3 length: 13; V gene: TRBV12-3/TRBV12-4; CDR3 protein: CASSPSGGYEQYF; CDR3 DNA: TGTGCCAGCAGCCCCTCCGGGGGCTACGAGCAGTACTTC
J gene: TRBJ1-1; clone size: -; D gene: -; CDR3 length: 13; V gene: TRBV2; CDR3 protein: CASRESGDTEAFF; CDR3 DNA: TGTGCCAGCAGAGAATCAGGGGACACTGAAGCTTTCTTT
J gene: TRBJ1-1; clone size: -; D gene: -; CDR3 length: 14; V gene: TRBV6-2/TRBV6-3; CDR3 protein: CASSYGPMNTEAFF; CDR3 DNA: TGTGCCAGCAGTTACGGACCAATGAACACTGAAGCTTTCTTT
J gene: TRBJ1-1; clone size: -; D gene: TRBD1; CDR3 length: 15; V gene: TRBV5-5; CDR3 protein: CASSTLNRGNTEAFF; CDR3 DNA: TGTGCCAGCAGCACTTTAAACAGGGGGAACACTGAAGCTTTCTTT
J gene: TRBJ2-3; clone size: once; D gene: -; CDR3 length: 14; V gene: TRBV27; CDR3 protein: CASRYRLSTDTQYF; CDR3 DNA: TGTGCCAGCAGATACAGGTTAAGCACAGATACGCAGTATTTT
J gene: TRBJ2-7; clone size: -; D gene: -; CDR3 length: 12; V gene: TRBV7-9; CDR3 protein: CASSLTDYEQYF; CDR3 DNA: TGTGCCAGCAGCTTAACCGACTACGAGCAGTACTTC
J gene: TRBJ1-2; clone size: -; D gene: -; CDR3 length: 16; V gene: TRBV7-9; CDR3 protein: CASSPGGVEARYGYTF; CDR3 DNA: TGTGCCAGCAGCCCCGGGGGCGTCGAAGCTCGCTATGGCTACACCTTC
J gene: TRBJ1-6; clone size: -; D gene: TRBD1; CDR3 length: 15; V gene: TRBV7-9; CDR3 protein: CASRVGDRGDSPLHF; CDR3 DNA: TGTGCCAGCCGCGTTGGGGACAGAGGTGATTCACCCCTCCACTTT
J gene: TRBJ1-1; clone size: -; D gene: -; CDR3 length: 15; V gene: TRBV5-6; CDR3 protein: CASSLVSLKNTEAFF; CDR3 DNA: TGTGCCAGCAGCTTGGTGAGTCTCAAGAACACTGAAGCTTTCTTT
J gene: TRBJ2-2; clone size: -; D gene: TRBD1; CDR3 length: 14; V gene: TRBV18; CDR3 protein: CASSPGQSAGELFF; CDR3 DNA: TGTGCCAGCTCACCGGGACAGAGTGCCGGGGAGCTGTTTTTT
J gene: TRBJ1-4; clone size: -; D gene: TRBD1; CDR3 length: 14; V gene: TRBV28; CDR3 protein: CASSQTGASEKLFF; CDR3 DNA: TGTGCCAGCAGTCAGACAGGGGCAAGTGAAAAACTGTTTTTT
J gene: TRBJ2-7; clone size: few; D gene: TRBD1; CDR3 length: 11; V gene: TRBV20-1; CDR3 protein: CSAGQGNKQYF; CDR3 DNA: TGCAGTGCTGGACAGGGGAATAAGCAGTACTTC
J gene: TRBJ2-7; clone size: few; D gene: -; CDR3 length: 14; V gene: TRBV3-1/TRBV3-2; CDR3 protein: CASRQDGGVDEQYF; CDR3 DNA: TGTGCCAGCAGGCAGGACGGGGGAGTTGACGAGCAGTACTTC
J gene: TRBJ1-1; clone size: -; D gene: -; CDR3 length: 13; V gene: TRBV19; CDR3 protein: CASSIEGGTEAFF; CDR3 DNA: TGTGCCAGTAGTATAGAGGGAGGCACTGAAGCTTTCTTT
J gene: TRBJ1-3; clone size: -; D gene: -; CDR3 length: 15; V gene: TRBV5-1; CDR3 protein: CASSLVGDSGNTIYF; CDR3 DNA: TGCGCCAGCAGCTTGGTAGGGGACTCTGGAAACACCATATATTTT
J gene: TRBJ1-1; clone size: -; D gene: -; CDR3 length: 13; V gene: TRBV7-3; CDR3 protein: CASSSGDTREAFF; CDR3 DNA: TGTGCCAGCAGCTCAGGGGACACGAGGGAAGCTTTCTTT
J gene: TRBJ2-1; clone size: once; D gene: TRBD2; CDR3 length: 14; V gene: TRBV7-9; CDR3 protein: CATFWTSGGSEQFF; CDR3 DNA: TGTGCCACCTTCTGGACTAGCGGGGGGAGTGAGCAGTTCTTC
J gene: TRBJ2-1; clone size: -; D gene: -; CDR3 length: 13; V gene: TRBV3-1/TRBV3-2; CDR3 protein: CASSQGSTGEQFF; CDR3 DNA: TGTGCCAGCAGCCAAGGGTCTACAGGGGAGCAGTTCTTC
J gene: TRBJ1-2; clone size: -; D gene: -; CDR3 length: 14; V gene: TRBV5-6; CDR3 protein: CASSHRQGYYGYTF; CDR3 DNA: TGTGCCAGCAGCCATCGCCAGGGGTACTATGGCTACACCTTC
J gene: TRBJ1-2; clone size: -; D gene: -; CDR3 length: 13; V gene: TRBV4-1; CDR3 protein: CASSQQGSRGYTF; CDR3 DNA: TGCGCCAGCAGCCAACAGGGCTCGCGAGGCTACACCTTC
J gene: TRBJ1-1; clone size: -; D gene: TRBD1; CDR3 length: 14; V gene: TRBV12-5; CDR3 protein: CASGQGEQHTEAFF; CDR3 DNA: TGTGCTAGTGGGCAGGGGGAACAACACACTGAAGCTTTCTTT